This passage covers 29 T cell receptor beta chains from one sample sequenced in a study of CD8+ T cells in alopecia areata. The authors extracted RNA and reverse transcribed it into cDNA as the sequencing template. The data were produced by immunoSEQ multiplex PCR, yet TCRdb's version contains in-frame clones alone and is incomplete. In the table there are about 140,000 clones, roughly nine tenths of which are singletons. Treatment denoted: oral pan-JAK inhibitor, 5-10 mg twice daily. The sample in question was CD8+ T cells sorted from blood, obtained at week 4, from a patient treated with tofacitinib. These receptors were taken from a human donor with alopecia areata.

The J gene is TRBJ2-1, the V gene TRBV5-1; D not certain. The CDR3 spans 11 residues. The V end lost 1 base, the J end lost 6 bases, and 2 bases lay between the germline ends. Germline lookup yields CDR1 SGHRS and CDR2 YFSETQ. Here the CDR3 DNA reads TGCGCCAGCAGCTTGACCAATGAGCAGTTCTTC. This gives the protein CASSLTNEQFF.

The J gene is TRBJ2-7, the V gene TRBV29-1; D might be TRBD2 (5 bases). V dropped 6 bases and J dropped 2 bases, with 5 bases sitting between them. The germline gives CDR1 SQVTM, CDR2 ANQGSEA. The CDR3 is made up of 10 amino acids. The CDR3 DNA reads as TGCAGCGTCGGGACCTACGAGCAGTACTTC. The encoded protein is CSVGTYEQYF.

The genes are TRBV30 and TRBJ2-7; a weak D match, TRBD2 (5 bases). From germline, CDR1 is GTSNPN and CDR2 SVGIG (reference sequence). V lost 1 base and J 3 bases, leaving 10 bases between the germline ends. This CDR3 comprises 13 residues. This chain's CDR3 is CAWSGTVDYEQYF. The CDR3 bases are TGTGCCTGGAGTGGGACTGTAGACTACGAGCAGTACTTC.

V and J are TRBV4-1 and TRBJ2-1, with TRBD1 identical over 10 bases. This CDR3 comprises 15 residues. Looked up from germline, CDR1 is MGHRA and CDR2 is YSYEKL. The J segment lost 16 bases and the V segment lost 0 bases, leaving 12 bases of the junction unmatched. The CDR3, as DNA: TGCGCCAGCAGCCAAGATAGGACCGGGGACAGGGGCTTATTCTTC. It translates to CASSQDRTGDRGLFF.

A note on this clone: Other DNA variants within this sample encode the same CDR3. The chain recombines TRBV7-9 with TRBJ2-7; no clear D. The V and J ends lost 5 bases and 4 bases respectively, with 6 bases between them. Germline-derived CDR1 and CDR2 are SEHNR and FQNEAQ (reference sequence). CDR3 length: 11 residues. In DNA, the CDR3 is TGTGCCAGCAGCCGGGCTTACGAGCAGTACTTC. Translating gives CASSRAYEQYF.

This rearrangement joins TRBV29-1 to TRBJ2-7, with 9 positions matching TRBD1. Trimming cost V 0 bases and J 4 bases; bases outside gene matches: 7. Germline V gene lookup returns CDR1 SQVTM and CDR2 ANQGSEA. CDR3 size: 15 residues. For the CDR3, the DNA is TGCAGCGTTGAAGATCGCAACAGGGGGCAGTACGAGCAGTACTTC. Translation: CSVEDRNRGQYEQYF.

This chain connects TRBV5-1 to TRBJ2-7; the D call may be TRBD1 or TRBD2 (6 bases each). This CDR3 contains 14 residues. Trimming cost V 4 bases and J 5 bases, with 16 bases left between them. Per germline, CDR1 SGHRS and CDR2 YFSETQ. CDR3 nucleotide sequence: TGCGCCAGCAGCAGCCCGGGGGCGCAAGACGAGCAGTACTTC. Its translation: CASSSPGAQDEQYF.

A single count supports this clone. The chain combines TRBV5-1 with TRBJ1-2; no definite D call. The V end was cut by 4 bases, the J end by 6 bases, with 13 bases between. The CDR3 extends over 13 amino acids. Per germline, CDR1 SGHRS and CDR2 YFSETQ. In nucleotides, the CDR3 is TGCGCCAGCAGCCAACTAGGAGGAAATGGCTACACCTTC. Protein: CASSQLGGNGYTF.

Remarks on this clone: The junction does not match germline at one end; this may be a read error. V usage is TRBV20-1 and J usage is TRBJ1-2; the D is unclear. Germline V lookup: CDR1 DFQATT, CDR2 SNEGSKA (reference sequence). The CDR3 is 11 residues long. The CDR3 DNA reads as TGCAGTGCTATTGGAGAAGGTCTTTCTATCTTC. The encoded protein is CSAIGEGLSIF.

As for this clone: Other DNA sequences within the sample encode an identical CDR3. The V gene is TRBV4-1, the J gene TRBJ2-7; a weak D match, TRBD2 (6 bases). Germline assignment: CDR1 MGHRA and CDR2 YSYEKL. This CDR3 has 15 amino acids. The V gene lost 1 base and the J gene lost 1 base, with 11 bases spanning the gap. CDR3 in amino acids: CASSQGRDLSYEQYF. Written as DNA, the CDR3 is TGCGCCAGCAGCCAAGGGCGGGACCTATCCTACGAGCAGTACTTC.

V is TRBV13 and J is TRBJ2-2; 8 bases are shared with TRBD1. CDR1 is PRHDT, CDR2 FYEKMQ, per germline (reference sequence). The CDR3 is 15 amino acids. J lost 2 bases, V lost 4 bases, and 3 bases had no gene match. The CDR3 DNA is TGTGCCAGCAGCTACGGACAGGGAAACACCGGGGAGCTGTTTTTT. This gives the protein CASSYGQGNTGELFF. Full variable domain (rest looked up from reference TRBV13 and TRBJ2-2): AAGVIQSPRHLIKEKRETATLKCYPIPRHDTVYWYQQGPGQDPQFLISFYEKMQSDKGSIPDRFSAQQFSDYHSELNMSSLELGDSALYFCASSYGQGNTGELFFGEGSRLTVL.

The rearrangement uses TRBV7-9 and TRBJ2-3; maybe TRBD2 (6 bases). There are 16 residues in the CDR3. The germline V gene encodes CDR1 SEHNR and CDR2 FQNEAQ (reference sequence). V was clipped by 5 bases and J by 6 bases, with 21 bases between them. CDR3 DNA: TGTGCCAGCAGCATCACCTGGACAAGGGAGGCGGATACGCAGTATTTT. Its translation: CASSITWTREADTQYF.

V is TRBV15 and J is TRBJ2-5; possibly TRBD1 or TRBD2 for D (6 bases each). The CDR3 spans 13 residues. Trimming stripped 9 bases from V and 5 bases from J, with 16 bases between. CDR1 is LNHNV, CDR2 YYDKDF, per germline (reference sequence). The CDR3, as DNA: TGTGCCACTGAATTGGACAGCGGGGAGACCCAGTACTTC. Translating gives CATELDSGETQYF. The full variable domain, completed using reference TRBV15 and TRBJ2-5, is DAMVIQNPRYQVTQFGKPVTLSCSQTLNHNVMYWYQQKSSQAPKLLFHYYDKDFNNEADTPDNFQSRRPNTSFCFLDIRSPGLGDTAMYLCATELDSGETQYFGPGTRLLVL.

V gene TRBV6-1 combines with J gene TRBJ2-2; D is perhaps TRBD1 (7 bases). CDR1 MNHNS and CDR2 SASEGT come from the germline V gene. Trimming stripped 8 bases from V and 5 bases from J, with 18 bases between. The CDR3 has 15 residues. This CDR3 is CASPDRAEGTGELFF. CDR3 nucleotide sequence: TGTGCCAGCCCCGACAGGGCGGAGGGGACCGGGGAGCTGTTTTTT.

As for this clone: The sample contains more than one DNA sequence encoding this CDR3. The chain combines TRBV2 with TRBJ2-2; D remains ambiguous. Trimming removed 6 bases from V and 7 bases from J, with 3 bases in between. Germline assignment: CDR1 SNHLY and CDR2 FYNNEI. This CDR3 has 10 amino acids. The CDR3 sequence is CASRGGELFF. Here the CDR3 DNA reads TGTGCCAGCAGGGGCGGGGAGCTGTTTTTT.

V gene TRBV30 combines with J gene TRBJ2-1, with D tentatively TRBD1 (6 bases). The length of the CDR3 is 14 residues. Looked up from germline, CDR1 is GTSNPN and CDR2 is SVGIG (reference sequence). V lost 0 bases to trimming and J lost 5 bases, with 11 bases between them. Written as DNA, the CDR3 is TGTGCCTGGAGTGTCTGGGGGCTACACAATGAGCAGTTCTTC. Residues: CAWSVWGLHNEQFF.

The chain uses TRBV6-5 and TRBJ2-3; D not resolved. V was trimmed by 6 bases and J by 5 bases, leaving 12 bases between them. The CDR3 is made up of 13 amino acids. Germline V gives CDR1 MNHEY, CDR2 SVGAGI. CDR3 amino acids: CASSYNWGDTQYF. CDR3 nucleotides: TGTGCCAGCAGCTACAATTGGGGAGATACGCAGTATTTT.

This clone has only a few counts. This rearrangement joins TRBV7-9 to TRBJ2-6, with a weak D call TRBD1 (5 bases). The CDR3 length is 15 residues. The V gene's germline CDR1 is SEHNR and CDR2 FQNEAQ (reference sequence). Trimming took off 5 bases at V and 0 bases at J, with 8 bases between the two ends. The CDR3 is CASSRQSSGANVLTF. The CDR3 region has the DNA TGTGCCAGCAGCCGACAGAGCTCTGGGGCCAACGTCCTGACTTTC.

This clone was detected only once. The rearrangement joins TRBV7-8 to TRBJ2-7, with D possibly matching TRBD1 (5 bases). The CDR3 contains 15 residues. Trimming pared 6 bases from V and 1 base from J, leaving 16 bases between. From germline, CDR1 is SGHVS and CDR2 FQNEAQ. The CDR3 DNA sequence: TGTGCCAGCAGTCAAGGGCAGGGCCCGTCCTACGAGCAGTACTTC. Its translation: CASSQGQGPSYEQYF.

The chain has TRBV29-1 and TRBJ2-6; D call uncertain. The CDR3 is made up of 13 amino acids. Per germline, CDR1 SQVTM and CDR2 ANQGSEA. Trimming took 4 bases from V and 0 from J, leaving 4 bases between them. The CDR3 bases are TGCAGCGTTGCGGTCTCTGGGGCCAACGTCCTGACTTTC. Its translation: CSVAVSGANVLTF. Complete variable domain (other parts from reference TRBV29-1 and TRBJ2-6): SAVISQKPSRDICQRGTSLTIQCQVDSQVTMMFWYRQQPGQSLTLIATANQGSEATYESGFVIDKFPISRPNLTFSTLTVSNMSPEDSSIYLCSVAVSGANVLTFGAGSRLTVL.

This chain links TRBV30 with TRBJ2-3, with unresolved D. This CDR3 has 12 amino acids. Germline V gives CDR1 GTSNPN, CDR2 SVGIG (reference sequence). Between the trimmed V and J ends, which lost 4 bases and 2 bases, there was a span of 7 bases. The CDR3 reads CAWKEYTDTQYF. Written as DNA, the CDR3 is TGTGCCTGGAAGGAGTACACAGATACGCAGTATTTT.

CDR3 nucleotide sequence: TGTGCCAGCAGCCCAGGAATCTACGAGCAGTACTTC. It translates to CASSPGIYEQYF. The chain employs TRBV7-9 and TRBJ2-7; D remains unclear. The germline V and J ends were trimmed by 5 bases and 3 bases, with 8 bases remaining between them. This CDR3 comprises 12 residues. Germline values: CDR1 SEHNR, CDR2 FQNEAQ (reference sequence).

About this clone itself: This specimen includes other DNA sequences encoding the same CDR3. The chain links TRBV4-1 to TRBJ2-7; D is undetermined. The length of the CDR3 is 14 residues. Germline lookup yields CDR1 MGHRA and CDR2 YSYEKL. Trimming took off 1 base at V and 1 base at J, with 8 bases between the two ends. CDR3 DNA: TGCGCCAGCAGCCAAGTCGCAAGTTCCTACGAGCAGTACTTC. Protein sequence: CASSQVASSYEQYF.

This clone was recorded a few times. The V call is TRBV29-1, the J call TRBJ2-1; the match to TRBD1 covers 9 bases. The junction had 9 bases not matched to a gene; V was cut back by 7 bases and J by 8 bases. The CDR3 sequence is 13 residues long. The germline V gene has CDR1 SQVTM and CDR2 ANQGSEA. The CDR3: CSGGPGQGDEQFF. CDR3 DNA: TGCAGCGGTGGGCCGGGACAGGGCGATGAGCAGTTCTTC.

The gene calls are TRBV4-1 and TRBJ2-7, with D perhaps matching TRBD2 (7 bases). Trimming took 4 bases from V and 0 from J, leaving 13 bases between them. Germline lookup yields CDR1 MGHRA and CDR2 YSYEKL. The CDR3 has 15 amino acids. CDR3 loop: CASSPLGGGSYEQYF. The CDR3 coding sequence is TGCGCCAGCAGCCCTTTGGGAGGGGGCTCCTACGAGCAGTACTTC.

The chain combines TRBV9 with TRBJ2-1, with D unclear. V dropped 0 bases and J dropped 8 bases, with 12 bases sitting between them. The CDR3 contains 14 residues. From germline, CDR1 is SGDLS and CDR2 YYNGEE. The CDR3 loop is CASSVGPVTHEQFF. For the CDR3, the DNA is TGTGCCAGCAGCGTAGGGCCAGTTACCCATGAGCAGTTCTTC.

The V gene is TRBV29-1, the J gene TRBJ2-7; no definite D call. Germline-derived CDR1 and CDR2 are SQVTM and ANQGSEA. The CDR3 contains 12 residues. V lost 3 bases and J lost 2, with 8 bases in between. In nucleotides, the CDR3 is TGCAGCGTTGAGAACCTTGCCTACGAGCAGTACTTC. Its translation is CSVENLAYEQYF.

The rearrangement links TRBV19 to TRBJ2-1; D gene ambiguous. The CDR3 contains 13 residues. The V and J ends lost 4 bases and 4 bases respectively, with 8 bases between them. CDR1 and CDR2 from the germline V gene are LNHDA and SQIVND (reference sequence). DNA for the CDR3: TGTGCCAGTAGTACACATATATACAATGAGCAGTTCTTC. Amino acid sequence: CASSTHIYNEQFF.

The chain recombines TRBV5-4 with TRBJ2-1; 12 nucleotides agree with TRBD1. Germline values: CDR1 SGHNT, CDR2 YYREEE (reference sequence). The CDR3 sequence is 15 residues long. The V gene end was trimmed by 3 bases and the J gene end by 5 bases; junction bases not matched to a gene: 3. Here the CDR3 reads CASSWGQGANNEQFF. The CDR3 DNA is TGTGCCAGCAGCTGGGGACAGGGGGCAAACAATGAGCAGTTCTTC.